The 15 T cell receptor beta chains reported below all come from one sample, sequenced in a study of CD8+ T cells in alopecia areata. The authors extracted RNA and reverse transcribed it into cDNA as the sequencing template. The assay was immunoSEQ multiplex PCR, and TCRdb's table has in-frame clones only and misses some. The sample yields 140,000 to 150,000 clones, around 47% seen once. The specimen was CD4+ T cells sorted from blood. These receptors came from a human donor with alopecia areata.

The V gene is TRBV9, the J gene TRBJ2-5, with a weak D call TRBD1 (5 bases). CDR1 and CDR2 (germline): SGDLS, YYNGEE. This CDR3 is built from 13 residues. Trimming took off 8 bases at V and 1 base at J, with 12 bases between the two ends. This chain's CDR3 is CASNRRGQETQYF. The CDR3 DNA reads TGTGCCAGTAATCGAAGGGGCCAAGAGACCCAGTACTTC. Full variable domain (missing parts from reference TRBV9 and TRBJ2-5): DSGVTQTPKHLITATGQRVTLRCSPRSGDLSVYWYQQSLDQGLQFLIQYYNGEERAKGNILERFSAQQFPDLHSELNLSSLELGDSALYFCASNRRGQETQYFGPGTRLLVL.

This clone was observed a few times. The chain couples TRBV28 to TRBJ2-3; possibly TRBD1 for D (6 bases). CDR1 is MDHEN and CDR2 is SYDVKM in the germline V gene. The CDR3 sequence is 12 residues long. V was cut by 6 bases and J by 5 bases, with 9 bases left in between. CDR3 in amino acids: CASSSRGDTQYF. As DNA, the CDR3 is TGTGCCAGCAGCTCCAGGGGAGATACGCAGTATTTT. Complete variable domain (other parts from reference TRBV28 and TRBJ2-3): DVKVTQSSRYLVKRTGEKVFLECVQDMDHENMFWYRQDPGLGLRLIYFSYDVKMKEKGDIPEGYSVSREKKERFSLILESASTNQTSMYLCASSSRGDTQYFGPGTRLTVL.

The genes are TRBV15 and TRBJ2-1; 10 bases are shared with TRBD2. Per germline, CDR1 LNHNV and CDR2 YYDKDF (reference sequence). V shed 6 bases and J 6 bases; nucleotides not matched to a gene: 11. The CDR3 contains 16 residues. CDR3 coding DNA: TGTGCCACCAGAGAATCTAGCGGGAGAGAGGTCAATGAGCAGTTCTTC. This gives the protein CATRESSGREVNEQFF.

The rearrangement joins TRBV15 to TRBJ1-1; D call uncertain. Germline CDR1 and CDR2: LNHNV and YYDKDF (reference sequence). V was shortened by 7 bases and J by 4 bases, with 19 bases between the two germline ends. The length of the CDR3 is 15 residues. The CDR3 reads CATIGRPGSGTEAFF. CDR3 in DNA: TGTGCCACCATCGGGCGGCCGGGTTCGGGCACTGAAGCTTTCTTT. The entire variable domain, with the rest obtained from reference TRBV15 and TRBJ1-1, is as follows: DAMVIQNPRYQVTQFGKPVTLSCSQTLNHNVMYWYQQKSSQAPKLLFHYYDKDFNNEADTPDNFQSRRPNTSFCFLDIRSPGLGDTAMYLCATIGRPGSGTEAFFGQGTRLTVV.

This clone came up a few times. CDR3 sequence (DNA): TGTGCCAGCAGCTTAGTGTCTCGGACAGGGGCGAATGGCTACACCTTC. Translating gives CASSLVSRTGANGYTF. The V gene is TRBV7-2, the J gene TRBJ1-2; 9 bases map to TRBD1. The CDR3 loop spans 16 amino acids. J was trimmed by 6 bases and V by 1 base; bases with no gene match: 9. Germline V gives CDR1 SGHTA, CDR2 FQGNSA.

This clone was seen a few times. The J gene is TRBJ2-7, the V gene TRBV29-1; D is unclear. Trimming stripped 6 bases from V and 7 bases from J, with 19 bases between. The CDR3 loop spans 13 amino acids. Germline CDR1 SQVTM, CDR2 ANQGSEA. This CDR3 reads CSVKNTGPTEQYF. As DNA, the CDR3 is TGCAGCGTAAAGAACACCGGGCCTACGGAGCAGTACTTC.

This clone was seen only a few times. The chain couples TRBV7-9 to TRBJ1-3; D remains ambiguous. CDR1 SEHNR and CDR2 FQNEAQ come from the germline V gene (reference sequence). The CDR3 sequence is 13 residues long. V was pared by 4 bases and J by 2 bases, with 6 bases between. CDR3 in amino acids: CASSSRAGNTIYF. In DNA, the CDR3 is TGTGCCAGCAGCTCCCGGGCTGGAAACACCATATATTTT.

This clone was counted a few times. The rearrangement links TRBV2 to TRBJ2-4, with 7 bases identical to TRBD2. Per germline, CDR1 SNHLY and CDR2 FYNNEI. V lost 4 bases to trimming and J lost 4 bases; unmatched junction nucleotides: 4. CDR3 length equals 14 residues. The DNA for the CDR3 is TGTGCCAGCAGTGGCCAGGGAGGGAAAAACATTCAGTACTTC. Residues: CASSGQGGKNIQYF.

The CDR3 sequence is CATSRDSTLETQYF. DNA for the CDR3: TGTGCCACCAGCAGAGATAGCACGCTAGAGACCCAGTACTTC. The chain couples TRBV15 to TRBJ2-5; D is unclear. The CDR3 has 14 amino acids. Trimming pared 0 bases from V and 4 bases from J, leaving 9 bases between. Germline V gives CDR1 LNHNV, CDR2 YYDKDF (reference sequence).

This clone was counted a few times. The chain joins TRBV25-1 to TRBJ2-7; D possibly matches TRBD1 or TRBD2 (6 bases each). Trimming cost V 8 bases and J 3 bases, with 8 bases left between them. This CDR3 comprises 11 residues. CDR1 MGHDK and CDR2 SYGVNS come from the germline V gene. CDR3 sequence reads: CASGGGYEQYF. CDR3 in DNA: TGTGCCAGCGGAGGGGGCTACGAGCAGTACTTC.

The CDR3, as DNA: TGCGCCAGCAGCGAAAGGACAGCTAGCACAGATACGCAGTATTTT. The encoded protein is CASSERTASTDTQYF. The V gene is TRBV5-1, the J gene TRBJ2-3, with D tentatively TRBD1 (6 bases). The germline V gene encodes CDR1 SGHRS and CDR2 YFSETQ. The CDR3 spans 15 residues. With 4 bases removed from V and 0 bases from J, the gap between germline ends came to 12 bases.

The genes are TRBV7-3 and TRBJ1-1; TRBD1 is a possible D gene (5 bases). Trimming took off 0 bases at V and 7 bases at J, with 9 bases between the two ends. The CDR3 loop spans 13 amino acids. Looked up from germline, CDR1 is SGHTA and CDR2 is FQGTGA. This chain's CDR3 is CASSLTGHIEAFF. Here the CDR3 DNA reads TGTGCCAGCAGCTTAACTGGACACATTGAAGCTTTCTTT.

This clone has only one observation. The V call is TRBV6-5, the J call TRBJ1-2; D possibly corresponds to TRBD1 (5 bases). V lost 5 bases to trimming and J lost 10 bases, with 14 bases between them. The length of the CDR3 is 12 residues. CDR1 MNHEY and CDR2 SVGAGI come from the germline V gene. The CDR3: CASSLGHDSYTF. CDR3 bases: TGTGCCAGCAGTCTCGGACATGACTCCTACACCTTC.

This clone occurred a few times. The chain joins TRBV5-1 to TRBJ2-3; 8 bases are a match to TRBD2. CDR1 is SGHRS, CDR2 YFSETQ, per germline. V shed 2 bases and J 0 bases; nucleotides not matched to a gene: 2. The CDR3 has 15 amino acids. The CDR3 sequence: CASSFSGTSTDTQYF. The DNA for the CDR3 is TGCGCCAGCAGCTTTAGCGGGACCAGCACAGATACGCAGTATTTT.

This chain uses TRBV11-1 with TRBJ2-1; 7 bases map to TRBD1. Germline CDR1 reads SGHAT; CDR2 reads FQDESV (reference sequence). J lost 4 bases, V lost 1 base, and 4 bases had no gene match. CDR3 length equals 15 residues. CDR3 residues: CASSLVGGMYNEQFF. The CDR3 DNA follows: TGTGCCAGCAGCTTAGTAGGGGGCATGTACAATGAGCAGTTCTTC.